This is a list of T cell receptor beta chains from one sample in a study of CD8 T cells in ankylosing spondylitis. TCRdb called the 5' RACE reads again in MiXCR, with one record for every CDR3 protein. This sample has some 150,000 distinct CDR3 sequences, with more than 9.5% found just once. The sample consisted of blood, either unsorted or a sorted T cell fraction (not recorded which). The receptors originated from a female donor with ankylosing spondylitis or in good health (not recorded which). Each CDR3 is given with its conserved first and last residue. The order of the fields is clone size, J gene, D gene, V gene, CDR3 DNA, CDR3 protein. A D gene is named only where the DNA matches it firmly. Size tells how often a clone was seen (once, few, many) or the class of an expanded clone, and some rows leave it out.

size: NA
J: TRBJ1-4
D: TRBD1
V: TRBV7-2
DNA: TGTGCCAGCAGCGAACGGACAGGGTGGGAAAAACTGTTTTTT
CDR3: CASSERTGWEKLFF

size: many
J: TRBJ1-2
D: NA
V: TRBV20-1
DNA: TGCAGTGCTAGTGGGGGGGTAACTAACTATGGCTACACCTTC
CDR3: CSASGGVTNYGYTF

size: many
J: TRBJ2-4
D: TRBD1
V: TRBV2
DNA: TGTGCCAGCAGCCTACAGGGGGACTTACTTAAAAACATTCAGTACTTC
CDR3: CASSLQGDLLKNIQYF

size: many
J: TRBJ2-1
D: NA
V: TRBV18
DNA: TGTGCCAGCTCACGTAGCGTTAGTGAGCAGTTCTTC
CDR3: CASSRSVSEQFF

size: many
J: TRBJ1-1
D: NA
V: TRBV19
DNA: TGTGCCAGTAGTATAGGGGTAAGGGACACTGAAGCTTTCTTT
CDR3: CASSIGVRDTEAFF

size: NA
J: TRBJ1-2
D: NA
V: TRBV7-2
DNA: TGTGCCAGCAGCTTCCAGGGGTTCGACTATGGCTACACCTTC
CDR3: CASSFQGFDYGYTF

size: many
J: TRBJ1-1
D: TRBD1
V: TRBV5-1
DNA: TGCGCCAGCAGCCTACAGGGGCAAACTGAAGCTTTCTTT
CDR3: CASSLQGQTEAFF

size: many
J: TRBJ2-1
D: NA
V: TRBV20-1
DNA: TGCAGTGCTAGAATGACCGGGACTCCGAACAACAATGAGCAGTTCTTC
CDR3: CSARMTGTPNNNEQFF

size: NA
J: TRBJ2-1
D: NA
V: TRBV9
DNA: TGTGCCAGCAGCGTAGGAGGGCCGAGTTTGAATGAGCAGTTCTTC
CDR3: CASSVGGPSLNEQFF

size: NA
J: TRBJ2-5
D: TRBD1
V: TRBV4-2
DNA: TGTGCCAGCAGCGCGGGACAGGTAGAGACCCAGTACTTC
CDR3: CASSAGQVETQYF

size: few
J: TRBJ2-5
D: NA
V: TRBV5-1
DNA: TGCGCCAGCAGCTTGGAAGTGGCTCAAGAGATGGCCCAGTACTTC
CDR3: CASSLEVAQEMAQYF

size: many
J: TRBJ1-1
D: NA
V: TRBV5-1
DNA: TGCGCCAGCACCACAGGATTGAACACTGAAGCTTTCTTT
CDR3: CASTTGLNTEAFF

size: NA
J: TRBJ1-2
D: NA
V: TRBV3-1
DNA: TGTGCCAGCAGCCAAGGTGGAGGGACCTATGGCTACACCTTC
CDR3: CASSQGGGTYGYTF

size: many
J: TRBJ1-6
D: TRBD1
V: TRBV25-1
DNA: TGTGCCAGCACAGGGGGGTCCAATTCACCCCTCCACTTT
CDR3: CASTGGSNSPLHF

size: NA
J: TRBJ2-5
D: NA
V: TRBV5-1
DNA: TGCGCCAGCAGCTTGGAGGGGGGAAAGGAGACCCAGTACTTC
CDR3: CASSLEGGKETQYF

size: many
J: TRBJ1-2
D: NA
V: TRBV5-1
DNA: TGCGCCAGCAGCTTGAGAACGGGACTTATGTATGGCTACACCTTC
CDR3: CASSLRTGLMYGYTF

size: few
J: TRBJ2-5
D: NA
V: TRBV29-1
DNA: TGCAGCGTTGAATGGGAGCAAGAGACCCAGTACTTC
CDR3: CSVEWEQETQYF

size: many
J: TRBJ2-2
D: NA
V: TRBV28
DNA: TGTGCCAGCAACCGACACGCGAACACCGGGGAGCTGTTTTTT
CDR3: CASNRHANTGELFF

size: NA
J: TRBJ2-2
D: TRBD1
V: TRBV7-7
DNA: TGTGCCAGCACCCAAGCAGGGGGCGGCGGGGAGCTGTTTTTT
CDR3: CASTQAGGGGELFF

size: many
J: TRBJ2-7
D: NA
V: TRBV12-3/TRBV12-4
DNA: TGTGCCAGCAGTTCAGTCTACGAGCAGTACTTC
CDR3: CASSSVYEQYF

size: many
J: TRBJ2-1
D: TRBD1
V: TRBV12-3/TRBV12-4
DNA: TGTGCCAGCAGTGACAACCGGGACAGCAATGAGCAGTTCTTC
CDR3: CASSDNRDSNEQFF

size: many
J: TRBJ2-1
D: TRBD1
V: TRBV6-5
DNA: TGTGCCAGCAGTTACAGCTGGACAGGGTTAAACAATGAGCAGTTCTTC
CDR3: CASSYSWTGLNNEQFF

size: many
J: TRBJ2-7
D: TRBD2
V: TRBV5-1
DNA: TGCGCCAGCAGCGCGCTAGCGGGTAGCTCCTACGAGCAGTACTTC
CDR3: CASSALAGSSYEQYF

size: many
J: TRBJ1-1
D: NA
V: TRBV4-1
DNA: TGCGCCAGCAGCATCAGGGGTAATACTGAAGCTTTCTTT
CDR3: CASSIRGNTEAFF

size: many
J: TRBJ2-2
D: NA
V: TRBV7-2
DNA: TGTGCCAGCAGCTCCGGATCTGGATTCACCGGGGAGCTGTTTTTT
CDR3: CASSSGSGFTGELFF

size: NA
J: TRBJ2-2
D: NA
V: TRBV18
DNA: TGTGCCAGCTCACCCCTCACGAGGCAAACGAACACCGGGGAGCTGTTTTTT
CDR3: CASSPLTRQTNTGELFF

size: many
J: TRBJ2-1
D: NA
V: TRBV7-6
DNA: TGTGCCAGCAGCTTAGGGGGGATCTACGTTGAGCAGTTCTTC
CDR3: CASSLGGIYVEQFF

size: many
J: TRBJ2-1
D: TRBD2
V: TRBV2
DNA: TGTGCCAGCGGTAGCGGGAGGGGCCGGTCAAATGAGCAGTTCTTC
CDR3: CASGSGRGRSNEQFF

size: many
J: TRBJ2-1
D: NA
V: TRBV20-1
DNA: TGCAGTGCTAGAGATAGGTCGCGGGGCGGCCTCAATGAGCAGTTCTTC
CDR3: CSARDRSRGGLNEQFF

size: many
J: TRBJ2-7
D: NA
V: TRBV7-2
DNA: TGTGCCAGCAGCTACAACACCTACGAGCAGTACTTC
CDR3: CASSYNTYEQYF

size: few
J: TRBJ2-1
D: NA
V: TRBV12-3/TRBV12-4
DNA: TGTGCCAGCAGTTTAGATGGAGGGCCGAGTTTGAATGAGCAGTTCTTC
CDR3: CASSLDGGPSLNEQFF

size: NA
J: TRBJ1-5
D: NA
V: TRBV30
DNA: TGTGCCTGGAGTGCAGGGACCCTTAATCAGCCCCAGCATTTT
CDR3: CAWSAGTLNQPQHF

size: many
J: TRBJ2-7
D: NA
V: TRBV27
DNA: TGTGCCAGCAGTACCTCCTACGAGCAGTACTTC
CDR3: CASSTSYEQYF

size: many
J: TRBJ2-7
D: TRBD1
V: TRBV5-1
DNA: TGCGCCAGCAGCTCCCAGGCCTACAGGGGCGAGCAGTACTTC
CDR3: CASSSQAYRGEQYF

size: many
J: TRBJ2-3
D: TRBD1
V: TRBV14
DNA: TGTGCCAGCAGCCACGAAGACAGGGCTCGCACAGATACGCAGTATTTT
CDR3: CASSHEDRARTDTQYF